This TCR beta chain is drawn from a study of Graves' ophthalmopathy and Graves' hyperthyroidism. Study results and limitations: Using a 13-signature model, the authors split ophthalmopathy from stable hyperthyroidism, with roughly 90% sensitivity and around 84% specificity. A majority of expanded thyroid clonotypes exceeding 0.001 frequency were likewise present in blood.

Other autoimmune diseases, uncontrolled infections, pregnancy or lactation ruled patients out of participation. A roughly 10 ml volume of fresh peripheral blood provided the PBMCs. In the case of this clonotype: Antigen: not known.

The V end was cut by 4 bases, the J end by 0 bases, with 13 bases between. The length of the CDR3 is 16 residues. Germline V CDR1 and CDR2: SNHLY, FYNNEI. The TCR beta CDR3 regions underwent amplification from RNA transcripts. Scientists carried out first-round RT-PCR using HTBI primers and then a second-round multiplex PCR. Using its own MiXCR run on the multiplex PCR reads, TCRdb lists one record per CDR3 protein. The data contain 650,000 to 900,000 distinct CDR3 sequences, approximately 40% of them singletons. The clonotype originates from an adult man with Graves' ophthalmopathy. Sequencing was performed on peripheral blood. The chain is built from TRBV2 and TRBJ1-5; D possibly corresponds to TRBD1 (6 bases). The CDR3 protein is CASSVGRGYSNQPQHF. The CDR3, as DNA: TGTGCCAGCAGTGTTGGCAGGGGCTATAGCAATCAGCCCCAGCATTTT. Complete variable domain (other parts from reference TRBV2 and TRBJ1-5): EPEVTQTPSHQVTQMGQEVILRCVPISNHLYFYWYRQILGQKVEFLVSFYNNEISEKSEIFDDQFSVERPDGSNFTLKIRSTKLEDSAMYFCASSVGRGYSNQPQHFGDGTRLSIL.